Sequencing of this T cell receptor (beta chain) was carried out in a study of Graves' ophthalmopathy and Graves' hyperthyroidism. In the study overall: Blood was drawn at initial diagnosis, before any treatment.

RNA transcripts were the source from which TCR beta CDR3 regions were amplified. The first-round RT-PCR employed HTBI primers together with the Qiagen OneStep RT-PCR kit. A multiplex PCR was then performed as the second round. Each CDR3 protein is one row after TCRdb ran MiXCR on the multiplex PCR reads. The sample lists hundreds of thousands of distinct CDR3 sequences; approximately 39% were seen once. Germline V gives CDR1 SGHDN, CDR2 FVKESK. Trimming took 4 bases from V and 1 from J; bases not matched to a gene: 7. The CDR3 totals 15 residues. Uncontrolled infections, other autoimmune diseases, pregnancy or lactation barred patients from enrollment.

The rearrangement joins TRBV14 to TRBJ2-7, with 7 bases that match TRBD2. This TCR was recovered from an adult man with Graves' ophthalmopathy. The sequenced sample consisted of peripheral blood. CDR3 sequence (DNA): TGTGCCAGCAGCCTCTCACTAGCGTCTTCCTACGAGCAGTACTTC. Protein: CASSLSLASSYEQYF.